This TCR beta chain is drawn from a study of blood T cell repertoires in COVID-19. Libraries were prepared by immunoSEQ multiplex PCR; TCRdb keeps only in-frame clonotypes and omits some of them. The sample lists fewer than 350,000 clones, just over 90% seen once, with 2.3% in the top ten. The CDR3 loop spans 15 amino acids. V lost 4 bases and J lost 9; bases outside the gene matches: 11. Germline values: CDR1 GTSNPN, CDR2 SVGIG (reference sequence). Cohorts were based on clinical histories the participants reported. V and J are TRBV30 and TRBJ2-1; 11 positions match TRBD2. This receptor was taken from a woman between 40 and 50 years old with acute COVID-19. Sample: PBMCs or T cells enriched from blood (not recorded which). CDR3 region: CAWIRSGRGVGEQFF. CDR3 bases: TGTGCCTGGATTCGTAGCGGGAGGGGAGTCGGTGAGCAGTTCTTC.